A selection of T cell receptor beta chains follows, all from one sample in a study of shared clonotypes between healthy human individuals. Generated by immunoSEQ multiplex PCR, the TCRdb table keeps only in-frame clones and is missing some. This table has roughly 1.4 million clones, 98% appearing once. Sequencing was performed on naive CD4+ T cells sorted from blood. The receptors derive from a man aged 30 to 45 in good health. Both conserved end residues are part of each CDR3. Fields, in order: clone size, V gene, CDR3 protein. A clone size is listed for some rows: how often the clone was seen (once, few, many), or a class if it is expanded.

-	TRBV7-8	CASSSGTRTNTGELFF
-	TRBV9	CASSPGTVGEKLFF
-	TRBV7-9	CASSFKNQPQHF
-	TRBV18	CASSQAGQASVSAKLFF
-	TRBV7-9	CASRGQLAGASTDTQYF
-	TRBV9	CASGEAGRYNEQFF
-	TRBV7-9	CASSLDGTGLSHF
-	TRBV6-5	CASRSALGDTEAFF
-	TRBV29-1	CSVSGIRSYNEQFF
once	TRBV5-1	CASSASGLGTEAFF
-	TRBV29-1	CSVEVIIKETQYF
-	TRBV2	CASGPTSRNTEAFF